The 7 T cell receptor beta chains presented below share a single source sample, sequenced in a study of read filtering for tumor transcriptome and immune sequencing. The library was built from roughly 400 ng RNA with molecular barcoded adaptors for alpha/delta and beta/gamma chains. TCRdb processed the reads anew with MiXCR; each CDR3 protein has one entry. The data hold fewer than 30,000 distinct CDR3 sequences, with approximately 22% observed a single time. The sequenced material came from a population of CD138-negative cells sorted from bone marrow. These receptor sequences come from a donor aged 40 or older with multiple myeloma.

Details on this clonotype: A read error is likely here: a far larger clone is one base away. The rearrangement links TRBV7-6 to TRBJ2-1; 9 bases agree with TRBD2. Germline assignment: CDR1 SGHVS and CDR2 FNYEAQ. This CDR3 comprises 12 residues. The CDR3 protein is CASRSAGGEQLF. The CDR3 DNA follows: TGCGCCAGCAGATCAGCGGGGGGTGAGCAGCTCTTC.

This clonotype has a count of ten or more. The genes are TRBV7-2 and TRBJ2-1, with 8 bases aligning to TRBD2. The CDR3 is 15 amino acids. The V gene's germline CDR1 is SGHTA and CDR2 FQGNSA. V gave up 1 base and J gave up 1 base; unmatched junction bases: 0. CDR3 sequence reads: CASSLVAGSYNEQFF. CDR3 in DNA: TGTGCCAGCAGCTTAGTAGCGGGGTCCTACAATGAGCAGTTCTTC.

This chain uses TRBV4-1 with TRBJ1-1; TRBD1 aligns across 7 bases. Per the germline V gene, CDR1 is MGHRA and CDR2 is YSYEKL. The CDR3 totals 15 residues. After removal of 2 bases from V and 1 base from J, the junction contained 4 bases not matched to a gene. The CDR3 loop reads CASSQPDRENTEAFF. CDR3 nucleotides: TGCGCCAGCAGCCAACCCGACAGGGAGAACACTGAAGCTTTCTTT.

This clonotype is labeled as medium-sized. V is TRBV2 and J is TRBJ1-1; no reliable D call. The V gene lost 1 base and the J gene lost 8 bases, with 8 bases spanning the gap. Germline CDR1 SNHLY, CDR2 FYNNEI. The CDR3 is 12 amino acids. The CDR3 coding sequence is TGTGCCAGCAGTGAAGGCCGCCTAGAAGCTTTCTTT. Its protein is CASSEGRLEAFF.

V and J are TRBV6-4 and TRBJ2-6; D remains ambiguous. Trimming took 2 bases from V and 4 from J, leaving 12 bases between them. The germline V gene encodes CDR1 MRHNA and CDR2 SNTAGT. The CDR3 is made up of 16 amino acids. The CDR3 protein is CASSDTHNSGANVLTF. As DNA, the CDR3 is TGTGCCAGCAGTGACACCCACAACTCCGGGGCCAACGTCCTGACTTTC.

Notes on this clonotype: A much more abundant neighbour one base away suggests this may be a read error. The chain employs TRBV5-5 and TRBJ2-3; TRBD2 matches at 10 bases. This CDR3 region has 16 residues. V lost 3 bases to trimming and J lost 8 bases; unmatched junction nucleotides: 12. Germline V gene sequence: CDR1 SGHKS, CDR2 YYEKEE (reference sequence). The CDR3 nucleotides read TGTGCCAGCAGCTCCACGACTAGCGGGCTATCTGGTACGCAGTATTTT. This sequence encodes CASSSTTSGLSGTQYF.

This clonotype was seen many times. V usage is TRBV2 and J usage is TRBJ1-2, with TRBD1 as a possible D gene (6 bases). Per germline, CDR1 SNHLY and CDR2 FYNNEI. The CDR3 is 14 residues long. The V end was cut by 7 bases, the J end by 2 bases, with 14 bases between. The CDR3 region is CASIEDRDNYGYTF. The CDR3 region has the DNA TGTGCCAGCATCGAGGACAGAGACAACTATGGCTACACCTTC.